This T cell receptor (beta chain) was sequenced for a study of blood T cell repertoires in COVID-19. For the study at large: Acute and convalescent COVID-19 samples came from the United States, Italy and Spain.

The CDR3 totals 15 residues. Trimming took off 3 bases at V and 0 bases at J, with 12 bases between the two ends. The V gene's germline CDR1 is SGHNT and CDR2 YYREEE (reference sequence). This table comes from immunoSEQ multiplex PCR, and its TCRdb copy is limited to in-frame clones, with some not included. The sample has 200,000 to 250,000 clones, more than 75% seen once. Cohort assignment relied on participant-reported clinical history. The specimen sequenced was PBMCs or T cells enriched from blood (not recorded which). The V call is TRBV5-4, the J call TRBJ1-2; perhaps TRBD1 as D (5 bases). This receptor was taken from a man aged 25 to 40 with acute COVID-19. The CDR3 DNA sequence: TGTGCCAGCAGCTACACCGGGGGGTCTAACTATGGCTACACCTTC. It yields the protein CASSYTGGSNYGYTF.